The clone carrying this T cell receptor (beta chain) has more than one count but fewer than ten. Its antigen is not known. The data stem from a study of cytomegalovirus exposure and HLA in healthy donors. Primers: 60 Vbeta forward and 13 Jbeta reverse. Sequencing was performed with immunoSEQ multiplex PCR; in TCRdb, only in-frame clones are kept and a portion is missing. The data contain 150,000 to 200,000 clones, about 81% of them singletons. Germline CDR1 and CDR2: LGHNT and FRNRAP. The CDR3 extends over 13 amino acids. Trimming left V 2 bases short and J 12 bases short, with 16 bases between. Study findings and constraints: A cluster of highly shared sequence variants was likely a sequencing artifact. HLA-A and HLA-B allele assignments for most subjects were reportedly predicted accurately using TCR beta sequences. Later analysis associated a missense DCLRE1C variant with TCR beta V- and J-gene trimming. Most sequenced TCRs were rare (though some public TCRs occurred in many donors).

Sequenced sample: PBMCs. This receptor was identified in a young woman in good health and CMV-seropositive. This sequence joins TRBV12-5 and TRBJ1-1, with D tentatively TRBD1 (6 bases). In nucleotides, the CDR3 is TGTGCTAGTGGTTTGCCAGAGACAGGAGCGACTTTCTTT. Translated, it gives CASGLPETGATFF.